The 22 T cell receptor beta chains reported below all come from one sample, sequenced in a study of patients and donors after allogeneic stem cell transplantation. MiXCR, applied by TCRdb to the RT-PCR reads, yields one record per CDR3 protein. The sample has about 150,000 distinct CDR3 sequences, about two fifths seen once. Sequenced: blood, either unsorted or a sorted T cell fraction (not recorded which). The receptors were gathered from a human donor who was either an allogeneic HSCT recipient or a stem cell or donor lymphocyte infusion donor (not recorded which). It is not recorded whose cells these are; they may come from a transplant donor.

This clonotype was seen only a few times. V gene TRBV20-1 combines with J gene TRBJ2-3, with D tentatively TRBD2 (6 bases). The CDR3 contains 16 residues. V was trimmed by 1 base and J by 5 bases, leaving 19 bases between them. The V gene's germline CDR1 is DFQATT and CDR2 SNEGSKA (reference sequence). The CDR3 loop reads CSARGGGGTAGDTQYF. The CDR3 DNA sequence: TGCAGTGCTAGAGGAGGTGGGGGGACCGCGGGAGATACGCAGTATTTT.

This sequence joins TRBV20-1 and TRBJ1-6; D not certain. Trimming removed 1 base at V and 0 bases at J, with 10 bases between. The CDR3 extends over 16 amino acids. CDR1 and CDR2 (germline): DFQATT, SNEGSKA (reference sequence). Here the CDR3 reads CSARATASSYNSPLHF. For the CDR3, the DNA is TGCAGTGCTAGAGCCACAGCCAGCTCCTATAATTCACCCCTCCACTTT.

This CDR3 is CASGGPTDTQYF. The DNA for the CDR3 is TGTGCCAGCGGGGGGCCGACAGATACGCAGTATTTT. V usage is TRBV12-3 or TRBV12-4 and J usage is TRBJ2-3; D might be TRBD1 or TRBD2, each matching 6 bases. V lost 8 bases and J lost 3, with 9 bases in between. The CDR3 spans 12 residues.

The V and J genes are TRBV9 and TRBJ1-5; D is unclear. Germline V lookup: CDR1 SGDLS, CDR2 YYNGEE. CDR3 length: 14 amino acids. Trimming shortened V by 0 bases and J by 2 bases, and 6 bases separated the two germline ends. Written as DNA, the CDR3 is TGTGCCAGCAGCGTAGAGGATGGCAATCAGCCCCAGCATTTT. This gives the protein CASSVEDGNQPQHF.

The rearrangement links TRBV28 to TRBJ2-4, with a possible D match to TRBD1 (5 bases). Trimming pared 5 bases from V and 0 bases from J, leaving 11 bases between. CDR3 length equals 15 residues. The germline gives CDR1 MDHEN, CDR2 SYDVKM. The CDR3: CASSHAGLAKNIQYF. CDR3 nucleotides: TGTGCCAGCAGTCATGCAGGGTTAGCCAAAAACATTCAGTACTTC.

The J gene is TRBJ2-3, the V gene TRBV7-9, with 9 bases lining up with TRBD2. Germline V gene data show CDR1 as SEHNR and CDR2 as FQNEAQ (reference sequence). The CDR3 consists of 17 residues. V lost 7 bases to trimming and J lost 4 bases; unmatched junction nucleotides: 15. The CDR3 protein is CASTHPPPAGGPDTQYF. CDR3 nucleotides: TGTGCCAGCACCCACCCCCCCCCAGCGGGGGGTCCAGATACGCAGTATTTT.

The chain links TRBV7-8 to TRBJ1-5; 7 bases fit TRBD1. CDR3 length: 18 amino acids. Trimming cost V 3 bases and J 6 bases; bases outside gene matches: 17. Per the germline V gene, CDR1 is SGHVS and CDR2 is FQNEAQ. The CDR3 spells CASSLETGAPMAIQPQHF. DNA of the CDR3: TGTGCCAGCAGCTTGGAAACAGGGGCCCCTATGGCAATTCAGCCCCAGCATTTT.

The J gene is TRBJ1-6, the V gene TRBV9; D remains ambiguous. Germline assignment: CDR1 SGDLS and CDR2 YYNGEE. The V end was cut by 5 bases, the J end by 0 bases, with 9 bases between. The CDR3 length is 15 residues. The CDR3 DNA sequence: TGTGCCAGCAGATGGGGAGACTCCTATAATTCACCCCTCCACTTT. It specifies CASRWGDSYNSPLHF. The entire variable domain, with the rest obtained from reference TRBV9 and TRBJ1-6, is as follows: DSGVTQTPKHLITATGQRVTLRCSPRSGDLSVYWYQQSLDQGLQFLIQYYNGEERAKGNILERFSAQQFPDLHSELNLSSLELGDSALYFCASRWGDSYNSPLHFGNGTRLTVT.

The chain joins TRBV30 to TRBJ2-3; D is possibly TRBD1 or TRBD2 (6 bases each). V was cut by 0 bases and J by 4 bases, with 11 bases left in between. The CDR3 covers 14 residues. Germline lookup yields CDR1 GTSNPN and CDR2 SVGIG (reference sequence). The CDR3 region has the DNA TGTGCCTGGAGTGTCGGGGGCGGGGCAGATACGCAGTATTTT. Its translation: CAWSVGGGADTQYF.

This chain's CDR3 is CASSFGQDLNSPLHF. The DNA for the CDR3 is TGCGCCAGCAGCTTCGGACAGGACCTTAATTCACCCCTCCACTTT. The V gene is TRBV5-1, the J gene TRBJ1-6; 7 positions agree with TRBD1. The CDR3 consists of 15 residues. CDR1 is SGHRS, CDR2 YFSETQ, per germline. V was pared by 2 bases and J by 6 bases, with 5 bases of the junction left unmatched.

This clonotype was observed a few times. The rearrangement joins TRBV20-1 to TRBJ1-1; possibly TRBD1 for D (5 bases). V dropped 6 bases and J dropped 4 bases, with 15 bases sitting between them. Germline V gene lookup returns CDR1 DFQATT and CDR2 SNEGSKA (reference sequence). The CDR3 extends over 13 amino acids. The CDR3: CSAPNGGGTEAFF. The CDR3 DNA reads as TGCAGTGCCCCGAACGGGGGTGGCACTGAAGCTTTCTTT.

The chain carries TRBV20-1 and TRBJ2-7; possibly TRBD1 for D (5 bases). The V end lost 1 base, the J end lost 5 bases, and 9 bases lay between the germline ends. Germline V gene sequence: CDR1 DFQATT, CDR2 SNEGSKA (reference sequence). CDR3 length: 12 amino acids. The CDR3 loop is CSARADRNEQYV. The CDR3 coding sequence is TGCAGTGCTAGAGCTGACAGAAACGAGCAGTACGTC.

The rearrangement uses TRBV6-5 and TRBJ2-5; the D gene is possibly TRBD1 (6 bases). The V end lost 2 bases, the J end lost 2 bases, and 12 bases lay between the germline ends. The CDR3 covers 15 residues. Germline-derived CDR1 and CDR2 are MNHEY and SVGAGI. This CDR3 is CASSYRGLGQETQYF. CDR3 nucleotides: TGTGCCAGCAGTTACAGGGGGTTAGGACAAGAGACCCAGTACTTC.

This clonotype was counted between two and nine times. This rearrangement joins TRBV12-3 or TRBV12-4 to TRBJ2-1; D is uncertain. V dropped 6 bases and J dropped 4 bases, with 16 bases sitting between them. The CDR3 extends over 15 amino acids. CDR3: CASRAHGPQYNEQFF. The CDR3 region has the DNA TGTGCCAGCAGGGCACACGGGCCCCAATACAATGAGCAGTTCTTC.

V gene TRBV20-1 combines with J gene TRBJ1-2; tentative D call: TRBD1 (6 bases). Trimming removed 0 bases at V and 4 bases at J, with 12 bases between. This CDR3 has 14 amino acids. The germline CDR1 and CDR2 sequences are DFQATT and SNEGSKA (reference sequence). The CDR3 DNA follows: TGCAGTGCTAGAGACGAACGGACAGTCTATGGCTACACCTTC. Protein sequence: CSARDERTVYGYTF.

The rearrangement uses TRBV7-8 and TRBJ1-4, with 8 bases aligning to TRBD1. Germline CDR1 is SGHVS and CDR2 is FQNEAQ. The CDR3 consists of 14 residues. V lost 4 bases, J lost 8 bases, and 6 bases stayed unmatched. CDR3 residues: CASSSRQGREKLFF. The CDR3 DNA is TGTGCCAGCAGCTCTCGACAGGGGAGGGAAAAACTGTTTTTT.

The V call is TRBV5-1, the J call TRBJ2-7; 7 positions match TRBD1. Looked up from germline, CDR1 is SGHRS and CDR2 is YFSETQ. The V and J ends lost 2 bases and 5 bases, in that order; junction bases with no gene match: 7. The CDR3 sequence is 14 residues long. The chain's CDR3 is CASSFRSTGDEQYF. CDR3 in DNA: TGCGCCAGCAGCTTTCGGTCTACAGGGGACGAGCAGTACTTC.

This clonotype was counted ten times or more. V gene TRBV29-1 combines with J gene TRBJ1-4; D ambiguous. Germline values: CDR1 SQVTM, CDR2 ANQGSEA. Trimming took off 1 base at V and 7 bases at J, with 4 bases between the two ends. The CDR3 spans 11 residues. CDR3 loop: CSVEGGEKLFF. The CDR3 DNA reads TGCAGCGTTGAAGGCGGTGAAAAACTGTTTTTT.

This chain connects TRBV6-5 to TRBJ1-5, with 7 bases that match TRBD1. Per the germline V gene, CDR1 is MNHEY and CDR2 is SVGAGI. The V gene end was trimmed by 8 bases and the J gene end by 5 bases; junction bases not matched to a gene: 3. CDR3 length equals 12 residues. The CDR3 nucleotides are TGTGCCAGCGGACAGGCGGATCAGCCCCAGCATTTT. It translates to CASGQADQPQHF.

This clonotype was observed a few times. The chain carries TRBV28 and TRBJ1-2; the match to TRBD1 covers 7 bases. The ends lost 3 bases at V and 4 bases at J; junction bases unmatched: 5. This CDR3 spans 14 amino acids. Germline V CDR1 and CDR2: MDHEN, SYDVKM. This CDR3 is CASSFTGDPYGYTF. CDR3 in DNA: TGTGCCAGCAGTTTTACAGGGGACCCCTATGGCTACACCTTC.

This clonotype was counted only a few times. CDR3 region: CASGRNNEKLFF. The CDR3 DNA reads TGTGCCAGCGGGCGAAATAATGAAAAACTGTTTTTT. The chain uses TRBV6-5 and TRBJ1-4; D call uncertain. Germline V gene data show CDR1 as MNHEY and CDR2 as SVGAGI. The CDR3 consists of 12 residues. Trimming stripped 8 bases from V and 4 bases from J, with 8 bases between.

This clonotype was seen once. V gene TRBV4-2 combines with J gene TRBJ2-5, with D perhaps TRBD1 (5 bases). The length of the CDR3 is 15 residues. Looked up from germline, CDR1 is LGHNA and CDR2 is YNFKEQ. V gave up 0 bases and J gave up 5 bases, with 13 bases separating them. DNA for the CDR3: TGTGCCAGCAGCCAAGAGTTGGGGCTTGAGGAGACCCAGTACTTC. The encoded protein is CASSQELGLEETQYF.